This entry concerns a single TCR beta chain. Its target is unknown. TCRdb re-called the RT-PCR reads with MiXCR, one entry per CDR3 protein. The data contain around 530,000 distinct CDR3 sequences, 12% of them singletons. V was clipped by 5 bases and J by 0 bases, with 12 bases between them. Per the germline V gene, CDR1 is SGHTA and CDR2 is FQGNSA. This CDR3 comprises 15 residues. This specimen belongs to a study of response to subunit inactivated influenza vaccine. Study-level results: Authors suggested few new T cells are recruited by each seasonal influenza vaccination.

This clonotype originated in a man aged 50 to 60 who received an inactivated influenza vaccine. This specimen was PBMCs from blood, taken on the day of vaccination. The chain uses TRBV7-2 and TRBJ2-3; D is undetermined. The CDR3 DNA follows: TGTGCCAGCAGCCCCCTAGGAATTAGCACAGATACGCAGTATTTT. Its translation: CASSPLGISTDTQYF.